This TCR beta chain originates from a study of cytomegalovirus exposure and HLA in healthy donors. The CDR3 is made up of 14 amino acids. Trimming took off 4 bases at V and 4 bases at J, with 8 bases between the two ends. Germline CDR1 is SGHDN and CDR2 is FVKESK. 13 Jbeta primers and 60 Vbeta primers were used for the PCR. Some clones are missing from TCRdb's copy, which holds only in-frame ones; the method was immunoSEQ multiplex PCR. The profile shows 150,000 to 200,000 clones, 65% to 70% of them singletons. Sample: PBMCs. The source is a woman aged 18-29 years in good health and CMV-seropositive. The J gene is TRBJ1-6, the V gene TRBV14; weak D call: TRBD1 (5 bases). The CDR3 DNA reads TGTGCCAGCAGCCCGGGACTTTATAATTCACCCCTCCACTTT. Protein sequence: CASSPGLYNSPLHF. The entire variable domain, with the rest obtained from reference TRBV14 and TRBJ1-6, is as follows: EAGVTQFPSHSVIEKGQTVTLRCDPISGHDNLYWYRRVMGKEIKFLLHFVKESKQDESGMPNNRFLAERTGGTYSTLKVQPAELEDSGVYFCASSPGLYNSPLHFGNGTRLTVT.